The present T cell receptor (beta chain) was sequenced within a study of blood T cell repertoires in COVID-19. Study summary: T cells, B-cell-depleted T cells, or PBMCs supplied cDNA or gDNA.

The V and J ends lost 2 bases and 2 bases respectively, with 6 bases between them. The CDR3 covers 13 residues. The germline V gene has CDR1 WNHNN and CDR2 SYGVQD (reference sequence). Authors' processing steps: It was from reference gene primer amplification that nucleated cell counts were estimated. Data came from immunoSEQ multiplex PCR; TCRdb stores just in-frame clones and leaves some out. V, J and clone size were drawn from that table, and D and trimming were deduced from the DNA. This sample has 70,000 or so clones, with roughly 84% found just once. The sample taken for sequencing was peripheral blood. The chain uses TRBV10-1 and TRBJ2-5; no definite D call. This sequence originates from an older woman with acute or convalescent COVID-19. The CDR3 nucleotides read TGCGCCAGCAGTGAGAACAGACAAGAGACCCAGTACTTC. Encoded protein: CASSENRQETQYF.